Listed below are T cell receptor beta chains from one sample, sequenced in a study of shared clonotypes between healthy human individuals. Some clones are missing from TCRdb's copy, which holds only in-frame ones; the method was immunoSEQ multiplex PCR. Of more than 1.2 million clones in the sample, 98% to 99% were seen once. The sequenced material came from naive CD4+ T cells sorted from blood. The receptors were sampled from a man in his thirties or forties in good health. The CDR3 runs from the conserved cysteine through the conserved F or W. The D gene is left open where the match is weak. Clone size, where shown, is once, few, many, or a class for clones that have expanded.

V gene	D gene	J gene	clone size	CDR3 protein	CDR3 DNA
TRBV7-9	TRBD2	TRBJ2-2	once	CASSLGLAYTGELFF	TGTGCCAGCAGCTTGGGACTAGCGTACACCGGGGAGCTGTTTTTT
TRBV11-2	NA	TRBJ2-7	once	CASSLGGHRSSYEQYF	TGTGCCAGCAGCTTAGGGGGACATCGAAGCTCCTACGAGCAGTACTTC
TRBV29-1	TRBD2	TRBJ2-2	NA	CSATSGINTGELFF	TGCAGCGCAACTAGCGGGATTAACACCGGGGAGCTGTTTTTT
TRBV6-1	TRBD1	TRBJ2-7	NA	CASSTMTGGDEQYF	TGTGCCAGCAGCACAATGACAGGGGGGGACGAGCAGTACTTC
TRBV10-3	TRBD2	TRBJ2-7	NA	CAISKTSGLYEQYF	TGTGCCATCAGTAAGACTAGCGGACTCTACGAGCAGTACTTC
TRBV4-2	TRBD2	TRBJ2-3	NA	CASSQEGAGGRGWADTQYF	TGTGCCAGCAGCCAAGAAGGAGCGGGAGGGCGAGGTTGGGCGGATACGCAGTATTTT
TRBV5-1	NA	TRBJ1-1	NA	CASSLGPGGADTEAFF	TGCGCCAGCAGCTTGGGGCCGGGGGGTGCGGACACTGAAGCTTTCTTT
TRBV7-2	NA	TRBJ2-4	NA	CASSLALRNIQYF	TGTGCCAGCAGCTTAGCGCTTAGAAACATTCAGTACTTC
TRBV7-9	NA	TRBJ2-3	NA	CASSFSVRTSTDTQYF	TGTGCCAGCAGCTTTAGCGTGCGGACTAGCACAGATACGCAGTATTTT
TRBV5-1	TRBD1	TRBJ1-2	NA	CASSGGTGLSLGYTF	TGCGCCAGCAGCGGAGGGACAGGGTTGAGTCTTGGCTACACCTTC
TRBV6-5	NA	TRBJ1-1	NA	CASSSSPATRTAEAFF	TGTGCCAGCAGTTCTTCTCCAGCGACGAGAACCGCTGAAGCTTTCTTT
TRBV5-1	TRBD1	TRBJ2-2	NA	CASSLVLGTGFFLKNTGELFF	TGCGCCAGCAGCTTGGTTTTAGGGACAGGGTTCTTCCTCAAGAACACCGGGGAGCTGTTTTTT
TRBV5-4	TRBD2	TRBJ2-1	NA	CASSHGTSGNNEQFF	TGTGCCAGCAGCCACGGGACTAGCGGGAACAATGAGCAGTTCTTC
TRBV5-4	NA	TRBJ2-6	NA	CASSFRVSGANVLTF	TGTGCCAGCAGCTTCAGGGTGTCTGGGGCCAACGTCCTGACTTTC
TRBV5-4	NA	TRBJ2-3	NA	CASSRDIDTQYF	TGTGCCAGCAGCCGGGACATTGATACGCAGTATTTT
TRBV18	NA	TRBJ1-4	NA	CASSLGSGTQGASNEKLFF	TGTGCCAGCTCCCTAGGCAGCGGGACACAAGGGGCCTCTAATGAAAAACTGTTTTTT
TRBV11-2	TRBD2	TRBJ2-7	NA	CASREALAGGYEQYF	TGTGCCAGCAGGGAGGCGCTAGCGGGAGGGTACGAGCAGTACTTC
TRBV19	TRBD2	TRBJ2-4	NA	CASSIDVRAGGLLEAKNIQYF	TGTGCCAGTAGTATAGATGTAAGGGCGGGAGGTCTCTTAGAGGCCAAAAACATTCAGTACTTC
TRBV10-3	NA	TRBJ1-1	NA	CAISGTGMGNTEAFF	TGTGCCATCAGTGGGACCGGGATGGGGAACACTGAAGCTTTCTTT
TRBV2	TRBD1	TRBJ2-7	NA	CASNRAGGYYEQYF	TGTGCCAGCAACCGTGCAGGGGGCTACTACGAGCAGTACTTC
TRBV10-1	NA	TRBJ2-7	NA	CASNTGTQKVYEQYF	TGCGCCAGCAACACCGGGACTCAAAAAGTCTACGAGCAGTACTTC
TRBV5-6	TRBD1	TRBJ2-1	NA	CASSSRTGTTLSHEQFF	TGTGCCAGCAGCTCCCGGACAGGGACCACCCTATCCCATGAGCAGTTCTTC